This T cell receptor (beta chain) appears in the sequencing data of a study of vaccination and CD4 T cells after COVID-19. Study details: Samples were taken after vaccination, a median of roughly 72 days after dose two, with a range of 14 to 241.

This clonotype has just a few counts. Antigen specificity is unknown. Sequencing of DNA taken from cultured CD4+ T cells relied on the Oncomine TCR Beta short-read assay. CD4+ T cells were cultured, and genomic DNA was extracted from them. TCRdb re-called the PCR reads through MiXCR, storing one row per CDR3 protein. The data contain 9,500 to 15,000 distinct CDR3 sequences, about 30% of them seen just once; the ten biggest clones take up 23%. The treatment here: roughly 10-day PBMC culture with coronavirus spike peptide pools or control peptides (ViraFEST assay). ViraFEST expanded antigen-specific T cells with peptide pools, then sequenced TCRs. With approximately 9.9 ug/ml peptide pools and roughly 10 IU/ml IL-2, PBMCs were cultured at approximately 2 million per well. Germline loops: CDR1 DFQATT, CDR2 SNEGSKA (reference sequence). V lost 7 bases and J 0 bases, leaving 14 bases between the germline ends. The CDR3 length is 14 residues.

The chain links TRBV20-1 to TRBJ2-3, with D tentatively TRBD2 (6 bases). What was sequenced was cultured CD4+ T cells from blood. The sequence was obtained from a human donor with COVID-19. The chain's CDR3 is CSVLASASTDTQYF. The CDR3 DNA is TGCAGTGTACTAGCCTCTGCTAGCACAGATACGCAGTATTTT.